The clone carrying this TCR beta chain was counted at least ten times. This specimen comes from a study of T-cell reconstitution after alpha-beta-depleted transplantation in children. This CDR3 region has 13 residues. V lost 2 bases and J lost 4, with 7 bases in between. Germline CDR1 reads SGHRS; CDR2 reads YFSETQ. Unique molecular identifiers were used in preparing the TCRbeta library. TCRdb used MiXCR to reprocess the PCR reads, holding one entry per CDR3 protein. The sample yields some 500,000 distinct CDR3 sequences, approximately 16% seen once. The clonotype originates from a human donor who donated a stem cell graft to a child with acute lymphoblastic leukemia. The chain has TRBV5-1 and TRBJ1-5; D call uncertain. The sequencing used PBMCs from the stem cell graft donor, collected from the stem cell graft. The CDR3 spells CASSFWGNQPQHF. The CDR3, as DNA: TGCGCCAGCAGCTTTTGGGGAAATCAGCCCCAGCATTTT. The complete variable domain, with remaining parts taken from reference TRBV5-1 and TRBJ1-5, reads KAGVTQTPRYLIKTRGQQVTLSCSPISGHRSVSWYQQTPGQGLQFLFEYFSETQRNKGNFPGRFSGRQFSNSRSEMNVSTLELGDSALYLCASSFWGNQPQHFGDGTRLSIL.